This TCR beta chain is from a study of CD8 T cells in ankylosing spondylitis. Libraries for TCR beta were made by quantitative 5'-RACE with molecular barcodes. TCRdb re-called the 5' RACE reads through MiXCR, storing one row per CDR3 protein. The repertoire holds 120,000 to 150,000 distinct CDR3 sequences, with 6.5% to 8.5% as singletons. The CDR3 length is 18 residues. Per germline, CDR1 SGHAT and CDR2 FQDESV (reference sequence). The J segment lost 4 bases and the V segment lost 3 bases, leaving 14 bases of the junction unmatched. This clonotype appeared a few times. Its antigen remains unknown. Study-level points and caveats: Typical of ankylosing spondylitis blood, it appeared, was a TCR beta motif of seven to nine highly homologous variants. Earlier work had already found some motif variants in reactive arthritis synovial fluid and blood.

Input material: synovial fluid, either unsorted or a sorted T cell fraction (not recorded which). This rearrangement joins TRBV11-1 to TRBJ1-4; TRBD1 matches 7 bases. This TCR came from a male donor with ankylosing spondylitis. In nucleotides, the CDR3 is TGTGCCAGCAGCTTGGTACTGGATAACAGGGGATTTAATGAAAAACTGTTTTTT. Amino acids: CASSLVLDNRGFNEKLFF.